The T cell receptor (beta chain) described here comes from a study of shared clonotypes between healthy human individuals. Study-wide points: When naive CD4 clonotypes were compared across a few donors, around 4.6% were shared. In contrast to clonotypes shared by all four donors, non-shared clonotypes had lower generation probabilities.

The CDR3 has 15 amino acids. Germline-derived CDR1 and CDR2 are SGHRS and YFSETQ. V shed 1 base and J shed 7 bases, with 18 bases lying between them. Naive-designated CD8 cells lacked CD45RO, were positively enriched for CCR7, and omitted terminally differentiated effector memory CD45RA+ cells. Every subset's genomic DNA went evenly onto several immunoSEQ plates. Sorted-subset replicate PCRs used 200 ng of genomic DNA. This amount corresponded to 33,000 or so T cell genomes. Method: immunoSEQ multiplex PCR; TCRdb's copy keeps in-frame clones and lacks some. The data hold under 2,000,000 clones, with about 94% observed a single time. Turning to this clone: Its antigen remains unidentified.

The chain is built from TRBV5-1 and TRBJ2-7, with D unresolved. Input material: naive CD8+ T cells sorted from blood. The clonotype comes from a man aged 18 to 29 in good health. The CDR3 is CASSLTGADWWEQYF. The CDR3, as DNA: TGCGCCAGCAGCTTGACCGGCGCCGACTGGTGGGAGCAGTACTTC.